A single sample is the source of the 29 T cell receptor beta chains below, sequenced in a study of OX40 agonist ivuxolimab in advanced cancers. Using immunoSEQ multiplex PCR, the repertoire was profiled, and TCRdb retains in-frame clones only, with some absent. The sample shows about 73,000 clones, about nine tenths of them seen only once. The sample was CD4+ or CD8+ T cells sorted from blood, taken in a trial of the OX40 agonist ivuxolimab. These TCRs come from an adult with an advanced solid tumor such as melanoma, head and neck, liver or kidney cancer.

The genes are TRBV6-1 and TRBJ1-5; D remains unclear. Germline V gene lookup returns CDR1 MNHNS and CDR2 SASEGT. Trimming shortened V by 4 bases and J by 2 bases, and 6 bases separated the two germline ends. CDR3 size: 13 residues. The CDR3 is CASSVGGNQPQHF. The CDR3 DNA reads TGTGCCAGCAGTGTCGGCGGCAATCAGCCCCAGCATTTT.

This chain links TRBV5-3 with TRBJ2-7; TRBD2 agrees at 7 bases. TRBV5-3 is flagged as an ORF with uncertain function. The V gene end was trimmed by 4 bases and the J gene end by 2 bases; junction bases not matched to a gene: 9. The CDR3 is 15 amino acids. CDR3 nucleotides: TGTGCCAGAAGCCCCAACGGGGGGAAGCCCTACGAGCAGTACTTC. Its protein product is CARSPNGGKPYEQYF.

The chain couples TRBV27 to TRBJ1-2; D is perhaps TRBD1 (5 bases). The CDR3 has 15 residues. The germline V gene has CDR1 MNHEY and CDR2 SMNVEV (reference sequence). Deletions cut 6 bases from V and 1 base from J, with 15 bases between. The CDR3 coding sequence is TGTGCCAGCAGCTCCCTGACAGCGAATAACTATGGCTACACCTTC. Amino acid sequence: CASSSLTANNYGYTF.

V is TRBV9 and J is TRBJ1-6; D remains ambiguous. CDR3 length: 14 residues. Germline-derived CDR1 and CDR2 are SGDLS and YYNGEE. The germline V and J ends were trimmed by 0 bases and 10 bases, with 11 bases remaining between them. CDR3 nucleotide sequence: TGTGCCAGCAGCGTAGAGGATCAGCGGTCACCCCTCCACTTT. Translating gives CASSVEDQRSPLHF.

The V call is TRBV10-3, the J call TRBJ2-5, with TRBD1 matching 9 bases. Germline V lookup: CDR1 ENHRY, CDR2 SYGVKD. J was trimmed by 1 base and V by 6 bases; bases with no gene match: 6. The CDR3 sequence is 15 residues long. The CDR3 sequence is CAIRRQGDAQETQYF. DNA of the CDR3: TGTGCCATCAGGAGACAGGGGGACGCCCAAGAGACCCAGTACTTC.

The chain carries TRBV6-4 and TRBJ2-2; no definite D call. In germline, CDR1 is MRHNA, CDR2 SNTAGT. With 4 bases removed from V and 4 bases from J, the gap between germline ends came to 10 bases. This CDR3 is 14 amino acids long. The DNA of the CDR3 is TGTGCCAGCAGTGTTGACCACCTCACCGGGGAGCTGTTTTTT. Protein sequence: CASSVDHLTGELFF.

V usage is TRBV11-2 and J usage is TRBJ1-4; perhaps TRBD1 as D (5 bases). The ends were cut back, 5 bases at V and 1 base at J, with 14 bases in the middle. CDR1 and CDR2 (germline): SGHAT, FQNNGV. CDR3 size: 16 residues. The CDR3 DNA reads as TGTGCCAGCAGCCCCCCCAACGGGGGAACTAATGAAAAACTGTTTTTT. As protein: CASSPPNGGTNEKLFF.

The chain combines TRBV6-6 with TRBJ2-3, with D uncertain. CDR3 size: 12 residues. The germline CDR1 and CDR2 sequences are MNHNY and SVGAGI (reference sequence). V lost 6 bases and J lost 4, with 8 bases in between. CDR3 in amino acids: CASSPFSDTQYF. CDR3 coding DNA: TGTGCCAGCAGCCCGTTCTCAGATACGCAGTATTTT.

This clone was seen a single time. The V gene is TRBV6-5, the J gene TRBJ1-4; 7 bases fit TRBD1. Trimming cost V 6 bases and J 7 bases; bases outside gene matches: 11. Germline lookup yields CDR1 MNHEY and CDR2 SVGAGI. The CDR3 runs to 15 residues. The CDR3 region has the DNA TGTGCCAGCAGGGAAACGACAGGGAATGTTGAAAAACTGTTTTTT. Residues: CASRETTGNVEKLFF.

The J gene is TRBJ1-5, the V gene TRBV2; D uncertain. V shed 7 bases and J shed 7 bases, with 17 bases lying between them. This CDR3 spans 14 amino acids. Per germline, CDR1 SNHLY and CDR2 FYNNEI. This CDR3 reads CASNPNGVRQPQHF. CDR3 nucleotide sequence: TGTGCCAGCAACCCGAACGGGGTTCGGCAGCCCCAGCATTTT.

The chain couples TRBV27 to TRBJ2-1; the match to TRBD2 covers 7 bases. The CDR3 runs 16 residues. Looked up from germline, CDR1 is MNHEY and CDR2 is SMNVEV (reference sequence). J was trimmed by 3 bases and V by 5 bases; bases with no gene match: 10. Here the CDR3 reads CASSPSLLADYNEQFF. CDR3 in DNA: TGTGCCAGCAGTCCGTCCCTCCTAGCGGACTACAATGAGCAGTTCTTC.

The rearrangement uses TRBV6-1 and TRBJ1-6; possibly TRBD1 for D (6 bases). V was clipped by 0 bases and J by 6 bases, with 12 bases between them. CDR3 length: 16 residues. Germline CDR1 and CDR2: MNHNS and SASEGT. CDR3 loop: CASSEARGRGNSPLHF. CDR3 coding DNA: TGTGCCAGCAGTGAAGCCAGGGGACGGGGTAATTCACCCCTCCACTTT.

V is TRBV28 and J is TRBJ2-7; TRBD1 might be the D (6 bases). This CDR3 contains 15 residues. Trimming stripped 7 bases from V and 6 bases from J, with 22 bases between. Germline-derived CDR1 and CDR2 are MDHEN and SYDVKM. CDR3 in DNA: TGTGCCAGCACCCCTGGGGCAGGGGCTTACCTCGAGCAGTACTTC. As protein: CASTPGAGAYLEQYF.

This clone is a singleton in its sample. The rearrangement joins TRBV7-3 to TRBJ2-2, with D perhaps given as TRBD1 or TRBD2 (6 bases each). The germline V gene encodes CDR1 SGHTA and CDR2 FQGTGA. The CDR3 contains 16 residues. Trimming took 5 bases from V and 0 from J, leaving 13 bases between them. Here the CDR3 DNA reads TGTGCCAGCAGCATTAACGGGGGCGCGAACACCGGGGAGCTGTTTTTT. Its translation: CASSINGGANTGELFF.

The chain combines TRBV11-2 with TRBJ2-2, with 7 bases fitting TRBD2. Germline trimming cut 3 bases from V and 5 bases from J; bases unmatched to any gene: 6. The CDR3 has 15 amino acids. Germline V gene data show CDR1 as SGHAT and CDR2 as FQNNGV. CDR3 in DNA: TGTGCCAGCAGCTTGTCAGATAGCGGGACCGGGGAGCTGTTTTTT. Translation gives CASSLSDSGTGELFF.

CDR3 in DNA: TGCGCCAGCAGTCAAAATCAGCCCCAGCATTTT. Encoded protein: CASSQNQPQHF. V gene TRBV5-1 combines with J gene TRBJ1-5; D is ambiguous. The CDR3 runs to 11 residues. CDR1 is SGHRS, CDR2 YFSETQ, per germline. V was trimmed by 5 bases and J by 4 bases, leaving 4 bases between them.

This clone was seen once. V is TRBV4-1 and J is TRBJ1-2; D ambiguous. Trimming pared 0 bases from V and 4 bases from J, leaving 21 bases between. This CDR3 is built from 18 residues. From germline, CDR1 is MGHRA and CDR2 YSYEKL. CDR3 region: CASSQEGGSSNFLYGYTF. The DNA of the CDR3 is TGCGCCAGCAGCCAAGAAGGCGGGAGCTCGAATTTTCTCTATGGCTACACCTTC.

The genes are TRBV7-6 and TRBJ1-3; D possibly corresponds to TRBD1 (5 bases). The CDR3 spans 13 residues. Between the trimmed V and J ends, which lost 5 bases and 8 bases, there was a span of 13 bases. The germline CDR1 and CDR2 sequences are SGHVS and FNYEAQ. The CDR3 is CASSTSGGDTIYF. The CDR3 coding sequence is TGTGCCAGCAGCACCTCTGGGGGAGACACCATATATTTT.

The chain links TRBV19 to TRBJ2-3, with D unresolved. The V gene lost 3 bases and the J gene lost 1 base, with 8 bases spanning the gap. Per the germline V gene, CDR1 is LNHDA and CDR2 is SQIVND (reference sequence). The CDR3 is made up of 14 amino acids. The CDR3 bases are TGTGCCAGTAGTATTCGCGGACGCACAGATACGCAGTATTTT. Translation: CASSIRGRTDTQYF. The full variable domain, its missing parts supplied by reference TRBV19 and TRBJ2-3, is DGGITQSPKYLFRKEGQNVTLSCEQNLNHDAMYWYRQDPGQGLRLIYYSQIVNDFQKGDIAEGYSVSREKKESFPLTVTSAQKNPTAFYLCASSIRGRTDTQYFGPGTRLTVL.

This clone was seen a single time. The chain joins TRBV5-1 to TRBJ2-1; possibly TRBD2 for D (6 bases). Germline V lookup: CDR1 SGHRS, CDR2 YFSETQ. Trimming pared 0 bases from V and 13 bases from J, leaving 8 bases between. There are 11 residues in the CDR3. The CDR3 region has the DNA TGCGCCAGCAGCTTGGAGGGACTTCAGTTCTTC. Protein: CASSLEGLQFF.

The table lists this clone with a count of one. The chain combines TRBV6-5 with TRBJ2-7; 9 positions agree with TRBD1. V lost 7 bases, J lost 6 bases, and 7 bases stayed unmatched. Germline values: CDR1 MNHEY, CDR2 SVGAGI. The CDR3 runs to 13 residues. The CDR3 here is CASTGTGKGEQYF. DNA of the CDR3: TGTGCCAGCACCGGGACAGGGAAGGGCGAGCAGTACTTC.

The chain couples TRBV11-3 to TRBJ2-3; D is possibly TRBD1 (6 bases). V was cut by 0 bases and J by 4 bases, with 11 bases left in between. Per germline, CDR1 SGHNT and CDR2 YENEEA. This CDR3 is built from 15 residues. DNA for the CDR3: TGTGCCAGCAGCTTAGAGGGGGCGACCTCAGATACGCAGTATTTT. Its protein is CASSLEGATSDTQYF.

The sample holds one count of this clone. CDR3 sequence (DNA): TGTGCCAGCAGCTTAGCGCTGCTAGCGAGGGGGGGGCCACGGAATGAGCAGTTCTTC. Amino acid sequence: CASSLALLARGGPRNEQFF. The rearrangement links TRBV7-2 to TRBJ2-1; the D gene is possibly TRBD2 (7 bases). V lost 0 bases and J lost 7, with 25 bases in between. The germline V gene encodes CDR1 SGHTA and CDR2 FQGNSA. The CDR3 is 19 amino acids.

The gene calls are TRBV13 and TRBJ1-6; D remains ambiguous. The V and J ends lost 4 bases and 6 bases respectively, with 4 bases between them. Germline loops: CDR1 PRHDT, CDR2 FYEKMQ (reference sequence). The CDR3 has 12 residues. CDR3 coding DNA: TGTGCCAGCAGCTATATTAATTCACCCCTCCACTTT. It is translated as CASSYINSPLHF.

V usage is TRBV28 and J usage is TRBJ1-5; no clear D. The CDR3 has 15 amino acids. The V and J ends lost 5 bases and 1 base respectively, with 12 bases between them. Germline-derived CDR1 and CDR2 are MDHEN and SYDVKM. CDR3 region: CASSSPQGSNQPQHF. In DNA, the CDR3 is TGTGCCAGCAGTAGCCCTCAAGGAAGCAATCAGCCCCAGCATTTT.

The genes are TRBV16 and TRBJ1-5; TRBD1 aligns across 9 bases. Germline assignment: CDR1 KGHSY and CDR2 FQNENV. The CDR3 length is 15 residues. Germline trimming cut 0 bases from V and 4 bases from J; bases unmatched to any gene: 1. The CDR3 bases are TGTGCCAGCAGCCAATCCGGGACAGGGAATCAGCCCCAGCATTTT. This codes for CASSQSGTGNQPQHF. The full variable domain, completed using reference TRBV16 and TRBJ1-5, is GEEVAQTPKHLVRGEGQKAKLYCAPIKGHSYVFWYQQVLKNEFKFLISFQNENVFDETGMPKERFSAKCLPNSPCSLEIQATKLEDSAVYFCASSQSGTGNQPQHFGDGTRLSIL.

This chain uses TRBV7-8 with TRBJ1-1; no clear D. The V end was cut by 1 base, the J end by 8 bases, with 14 bases between. The CDR3 is made up of 14 amino acids. CDR1 is SGHVS, CDR2 FQNEAQ, per germline. CDR3 DNA: TGTGCCAGCAGCTTAGAGGGATCAGGCTTGGAAGCTTTCTTT. Encoded protein: CASSLEGSGLEAFF.

A single count supports this clone. The chain joins TRBV27 to TRBJ1-4; D gene unclear. The CDR3 contains 16 residues. CDR1 and CDR2 (germline): MNHEY, SMNVEV (reference sequence). Trimming removed 5 bases at V and 0 bases at J, with 13 bases between. CDR3 region: CASSPEAVPTNEKLFF. DNA for the CDR3: TGTGCCAGCAGTCCTGAGGCGGTCCCAACTAATGAAAAACTGTTTTTT.

The chain links TRBV28 to TRBJ1-2, with 7 nucleotides matching TRBD1. This CDR3 region has 13 residues. Germline loops: CDR1 MDHEN, CDR2 SYDVKM. The V segment lost 8 bases and the J segment 3 bases; nucleotides outside the gene matches: 6. CDR3 nucleotide sequence: TGTGCCAGCTTCTTCGACAGGGACTATGGCTACACCTTC. This gives the protein CASFFDRDYGYTF.